The following is a TCR beta chain sequence with its context. Its specificity is not known. A second PCR, run for 7 to 11 cycles, used a sample-barcoded 5' primer plus a J-beta primer mix. Each TCR beta cDNA got a 12-nucleotide random molecular identifier. Individual samples furnished no less than 2.5 million CDR3-containing paired-end reads apiece. TCRdb processed the 5' RACE reads anew with MiXCR; each CDR3 protein has one entry. The sample yields more than 650,000 distinct CDR3 sequences, 20% to 25% seen once. The data are from a study of blood T cells in healthy people across ages. Study observations and caveats: With donor CMV status unknown, expanded clonotype changes were possibly confounded. Age advanced and TCR beta diversity per million T cells fell, roughly linearly.

The ends were cut back, 4 bases at V and 5 bases at J, with 11 bases in the middle. The CDR3 has 13 residues. This clonotype was obtained from a man between 65 and 85 years old in good health. V usage is TRBV12-3 or TRBV12-4 and J usage is TRBJ1-2; no clear D. Sequencing was performed on blood. Here the CDR3 reads CASSYEGAYGYTF. CDR3 nucleotides: TGTGCCAGCAGTTACGAGGGCGCGTATGGCTACACCTTC.